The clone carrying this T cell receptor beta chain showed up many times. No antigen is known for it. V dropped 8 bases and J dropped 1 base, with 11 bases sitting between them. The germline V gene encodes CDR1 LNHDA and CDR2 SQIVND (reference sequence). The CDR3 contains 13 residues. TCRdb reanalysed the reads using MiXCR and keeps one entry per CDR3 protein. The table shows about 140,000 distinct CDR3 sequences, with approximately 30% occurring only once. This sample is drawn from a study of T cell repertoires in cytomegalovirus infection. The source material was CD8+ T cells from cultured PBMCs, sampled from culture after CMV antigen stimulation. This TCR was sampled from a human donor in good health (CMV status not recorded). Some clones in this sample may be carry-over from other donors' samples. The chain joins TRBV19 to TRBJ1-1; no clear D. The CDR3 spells CASGLGPNTEAFF. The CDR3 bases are TGTGCCAGTGGCCTCGGACCGAACACTGAAGCTTTCTTT. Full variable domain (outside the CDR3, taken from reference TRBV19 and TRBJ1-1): DGGITQSPKYLFRKEGQNVTLSCEQNLNHDAMYWYRQDPGQGLRLIYYSQIVNDFQKGDIAEGYSVSREKKESFPLTVTSAQKNPTAFYLCASGLGPNTEAFFGQGTRLTVV.